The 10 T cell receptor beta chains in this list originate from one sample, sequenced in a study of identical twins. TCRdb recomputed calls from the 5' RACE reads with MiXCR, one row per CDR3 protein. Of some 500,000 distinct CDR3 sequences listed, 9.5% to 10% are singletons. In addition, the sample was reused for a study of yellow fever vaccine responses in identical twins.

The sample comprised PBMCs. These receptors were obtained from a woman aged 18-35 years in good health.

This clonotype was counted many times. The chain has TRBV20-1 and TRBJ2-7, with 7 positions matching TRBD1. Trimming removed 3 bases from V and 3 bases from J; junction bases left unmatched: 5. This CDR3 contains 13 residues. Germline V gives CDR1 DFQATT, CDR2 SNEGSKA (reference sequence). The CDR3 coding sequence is TGCAGTGCTAGGGTTCGGGACAGCTACGAGCAGTACTTC. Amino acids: CSARVRDSYEQYF.

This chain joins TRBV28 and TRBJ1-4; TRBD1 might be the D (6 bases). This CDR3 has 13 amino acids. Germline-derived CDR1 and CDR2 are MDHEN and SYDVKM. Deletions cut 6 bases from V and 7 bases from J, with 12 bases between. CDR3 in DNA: TGTGCCAGCAGATCACAGGGAATTGAAAAACTGTTTTTT. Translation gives CASRSQGIEKLFF. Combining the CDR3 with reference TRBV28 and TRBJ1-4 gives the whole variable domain DVKVTQSSRYLVKRTGEKVFLECVQDMDHENMFWYRQDPGLGLRLIYFSYDVKMKEKGDIPEGYSVSREKKERFSLILESASTNQTSMYLCASRSQGIEKLFFGSGTQLSVL.

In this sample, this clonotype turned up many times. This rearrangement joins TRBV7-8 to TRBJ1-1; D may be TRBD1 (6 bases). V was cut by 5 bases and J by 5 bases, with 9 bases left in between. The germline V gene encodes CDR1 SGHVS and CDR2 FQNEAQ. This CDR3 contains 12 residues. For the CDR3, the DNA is TGTGCCAGCAGCAATACAGGGACTGAAGCTTTCTTT. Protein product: CASSNTGTEAFF.

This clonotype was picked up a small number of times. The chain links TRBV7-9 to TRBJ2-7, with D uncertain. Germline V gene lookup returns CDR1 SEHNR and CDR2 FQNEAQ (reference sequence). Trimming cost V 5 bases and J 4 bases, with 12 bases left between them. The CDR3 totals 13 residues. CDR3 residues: CASSPSQVYEQYF. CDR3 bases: TGTGCCAGCAGCCCAAGCCAGGTATACGAGCAGTACTTC. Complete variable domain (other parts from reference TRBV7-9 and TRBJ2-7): DTGVSQNPRHKITKRGQNVTFRCDPISEHNRLYWYRQTLGQGPEFLTYFQNEAQLEKSRLLSDRFSAERPKGSFSTLEIQRTEQGDSAMYLCASSPSQVYEQYFGPGTRLTVT.

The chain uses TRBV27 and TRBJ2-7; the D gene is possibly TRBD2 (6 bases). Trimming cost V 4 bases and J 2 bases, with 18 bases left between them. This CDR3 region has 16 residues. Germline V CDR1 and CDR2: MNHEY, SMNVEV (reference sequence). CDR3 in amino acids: CASSSHSGKDAYEQYF. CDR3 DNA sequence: TGTGCCAGCAGTTCACATAGCGGAAAGGACGCCTACGAGCAGTACTTC.

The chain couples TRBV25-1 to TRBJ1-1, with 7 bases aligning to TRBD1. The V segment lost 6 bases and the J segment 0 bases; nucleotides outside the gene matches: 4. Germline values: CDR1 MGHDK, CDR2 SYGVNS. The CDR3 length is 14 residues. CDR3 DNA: TGTGCCAGCAGACCACAGGGGATGAACACTGAAGCTTTCTTT. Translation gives CASRPQGMNTEAFF.

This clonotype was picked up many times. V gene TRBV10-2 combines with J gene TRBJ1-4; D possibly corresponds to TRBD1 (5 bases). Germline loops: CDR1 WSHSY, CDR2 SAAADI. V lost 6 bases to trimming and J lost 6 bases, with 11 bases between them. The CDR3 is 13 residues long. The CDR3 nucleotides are TGCGCCAGCAGGCAGGGCTGGGATGAAAAACTGTTTTTT. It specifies CASRQGWDEKLFF.

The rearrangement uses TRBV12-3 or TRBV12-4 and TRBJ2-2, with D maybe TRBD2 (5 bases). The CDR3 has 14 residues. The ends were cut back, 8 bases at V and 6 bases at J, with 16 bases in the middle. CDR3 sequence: CASSTFGVAGELFF. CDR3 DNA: TGTGCCAGCTCCACTTTCGGGGTGGCCGGGGAGCTGTTTTTT.

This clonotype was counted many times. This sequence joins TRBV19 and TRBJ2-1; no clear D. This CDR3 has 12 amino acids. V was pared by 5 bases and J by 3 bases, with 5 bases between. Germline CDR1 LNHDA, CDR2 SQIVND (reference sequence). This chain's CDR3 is CASSARYNEQFF. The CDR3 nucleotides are TGTGCCAGTAGTGCCCGCTACAATGAGCAGTTCTTC.

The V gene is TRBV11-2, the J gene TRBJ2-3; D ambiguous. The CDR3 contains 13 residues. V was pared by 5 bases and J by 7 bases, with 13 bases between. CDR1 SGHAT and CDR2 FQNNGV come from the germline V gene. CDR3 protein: CASSHRFGNTQYF. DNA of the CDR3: TGTGCCAGCAGCCATAGGTTCGGCAATACGCAGTATTTT.